The present TCR beta chain was sequenced within a study of T cell changes during pregnancy in multiple sclerosis. About this clone itself: A much larger clonotype is one base distant, so this may be a read error.

The table came from immunoSEQ multiplex PCR; TCRdb's copy has only in-frame clones and leaves some out. The sample records roughly 97,000 clones, 90% being singletons. V trimming: 3 bases; J trimming: 5 bases; junction bases outside the gene matches: 0. The germline V gene encodes CDR1 SGDLS and CDR2 YYNGEE. The CDR3 extends over 12 amino acids. The sequenced sample was peripheral blood, obtained in the second trimester of pregnancy. This TCR was recovered from a female donor in good health, enrolled as a control in a pregnancy study. This chain links TRBV9 with TRBJ2-5, with 8 bases fitting TRBD1. The CDR3 coding sequence is TGTGCCAGCAGCGGACAGGGGGAGACCCAGTACTTC. This codes for CASSGQGETQYF.